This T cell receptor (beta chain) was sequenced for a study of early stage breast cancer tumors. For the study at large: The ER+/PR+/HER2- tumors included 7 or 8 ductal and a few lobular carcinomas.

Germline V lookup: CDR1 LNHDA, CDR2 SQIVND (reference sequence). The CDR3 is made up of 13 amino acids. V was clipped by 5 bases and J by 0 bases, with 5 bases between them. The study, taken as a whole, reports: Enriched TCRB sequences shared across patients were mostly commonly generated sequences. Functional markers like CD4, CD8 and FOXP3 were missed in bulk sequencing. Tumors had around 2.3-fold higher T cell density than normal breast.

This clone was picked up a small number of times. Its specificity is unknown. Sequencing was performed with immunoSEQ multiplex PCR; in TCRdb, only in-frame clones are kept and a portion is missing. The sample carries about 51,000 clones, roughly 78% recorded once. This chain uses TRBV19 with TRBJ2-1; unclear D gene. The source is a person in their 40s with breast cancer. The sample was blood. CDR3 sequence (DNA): TGTGCCAGTAGTCCCAACTCCTACAATGAGCAGTTCTTC. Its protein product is CASSPNSYNEQFF.